This T cell receptor (beta chain) was recorded in a study of early T cells in non-severe SARS-CoV-2 infection. Researchers attached unique molecular identifiers to individual cDNA molecules. TCRdb re-called the 5' RACE reads with MiXCR, one entry per CDR3 protein. The sample comprises about 80,000 distinct CDR3 sequences, 7.5% to 10% of which are singletons, and 4.8% rests with the top ten. Study-wide results and caveats: Comparison of clonotypes with VDJdb favored anti-spike CD8 responses while missing private and CD4 specificities.

This clonotype showed up many times. Its antigen is as yet unknown. V lost 5 bases, J lost 2 bases, and 10 bases lay in between. The length of the CDR3 is 14 residues. Germline V gives CDR1 SEHNR, CDR2 FQNEAQ (reference sequence). The specimen was whole blood. This chain joins TRBV7-9 and TRBJ2-1, with D possibly TRBD1 on 6 matching bases. The sequence was obtained from an adult who was a healthcare worker with PCR-confirmed SARS-CoV-2 infection or an uninfected control (not recorded which). The CDR3 nucleotides read TGTGCCAGCAGCGGAGGACAGACCTACAATGAGCAGTTCTTC. Encoded protein: CASSGGQTYNEQFF.